A single sample is the source of the 21 T cell receptor beta chains below, sequenced in a study of PD-L1 blockade in urothelial cancer. TCRdb's table, derived via immunoSEQ multiplex PCR, lists solely in-frame clones and lacks some. The data show roughly 90,000 clones, approximately 90% seen once. Sequences were derived from PBMCs, sampled around atezolizumab (anti-PD-L1) treatment. The receptor set was obtained from a man between 60 and 75 years old with urothelial cancer.

This chain's CDR3 is CASYSGANVLTF. CDR3 nucleotide sequence: TGTGCCTCCTACTCTGGGGCCAACGTCCTGACTTTC. The V call is TRBV30, the J call TRBJ2-6; D gene ambiguous. Trimming cost V 7 bases and J 0 bases, with 4 bases left between them. Germline CDR1 and CDR2: GTSNPN and SVGIG (reference sequence). The CDR3 extends over 12 amino acids.

The CDR3 bases are TGTGCCAGCTCACTATATCGACAGGGTCAATCCGATCAGCCCCAGCATTTT. It encodes CASSLYRQGQSDQPQHF. The chain combines TRBV18 with TRBJ1-5; TRBD1 aligns across 7 bases. The ends lost 4 bases at V and 5 bases at J; junction bases unmatched: 14. The V gene's germline CDR1 is KGHSH and CDR2 LQKENI. There are 17 residues in the CDR3.

The chain couples TRBV7-8 to TRBJ2-7, with D perhaps matching TRBD2 (5 bases). Trimming took off 5 bases at V and 7 bases at J, with 18 bases between the two ends. The CDR3 is made up of 14 amino acids. Germline V gene data show CDR1 as SGHVS and CDR2 as FQNEAQ. CDR3 bases: TGTGCCAGCAGCAGCGGAGGTCAAGTGGGGGAGCAGTACTTC. Its translation is CASSSGGQVGEQYF.

This clone is a singleton in its sample. This chain uses TRBV15 with TRBJ1-5; weak D call: TRBD1 (6 bases). From germline, CDR1 is LNHNV and CDR2 YYDKDF (reference sequence). V shed 3 bases and J shed 6 bases, with 12 bases lying between them. CDR3 length: 14 residues. In nucleotides, the CDR3 is TGTGCCACCAGCAGGAACAGGGATGGTCAGCCCCAGCATTTT. This gives the protein CATSRNRDGQPQHF. The entire variable domain, with the rest obtained from reference TRBV15 and TRBJ1-5, is as follows: DAMVIQNPRYQVTQFGKPVTLSCSQTLNHNVMYWYQQKSSQAPKLLFHYYDKDFNNEADTPDNFQSRRPNTSFCFLDIRSPGLGDTAMYLCATSRNRDGQPQHFGDGTRLSIL.

This clone was observed a single time. The chain recombines TRBV14 with TRBJ1-1; D gene uncertain. The CDR3 extends over 13 amino acids. V lost 0 bases, J lost 7 bases, and 9 bases lay in between. Looked up from germline, CDR1 is SGHDN and CDR2 is FVKESK. The CDR3 coding sequence is TGTGCCAGCAGCCAAGATATGGAGGGTGAAGCTTTCTTT. This encodes CASSQDMEGEAFF.

This clone was seen a single time. J is TRBJ1-4 and V is TRBV7-2; 9 bases align to TRBD1. CDR3 length: 13 residues. Germline-derived CDR1 and CDR2 are SGHTA and FQGNSA. Unmatched junction bases numbered 5, after V lost 0 bases and J lost 15 bases. In DNA form, the CDR3 reads TGTGCCAGCAGCTTAGCGACAGGGGGTTTTGTGTTTTTT. The encoded protein is CASSLATGGFVFF.

The gene calls are TRBV29-1 and TRBJ2-1; D perhaps matches TRBD1 (6 bases). Trimming shortened V by 6 bases and J by 5 bases, and 23 bases separated the two germline ends. From germline, CDR1 is SQVTM and CDR2 ANQGSEA. This CDR3 comprises 16 residues. The CDR3 DNA follows: TGCAGCGTCGCAGCCCCTCCAGGGGCCTCAGACAATGAGCAGTTCTTC. Protein sequence: CSVAAPPGASDNEQFF.

This clone has just a few counts. The genes are TRBV4-2 and TRBJ2-7; TRBD2 is a possible D gene (5 bases). The CDR3 length is 13 residues. V lost 4 bases and J 0 bases, leaving 7 bases between the germline ends. CDR1 is LGHNA, CDR2 YNFKEQ, per germline. CDR3: CASSPGSSYEQYF. The CDR3 coding sequence is TGTGCCAGCAGCCCGGGGAGCTCCTACGAGCAGTACTTC.

The chain combines TRBV7-2 with TRBJ2-7, with D hard to call. Trimming removed 3 bases from V and 6 bases from J, with 9 bases in between. The CDR3 is 12 residues long. The germline gives CDR1 SGHTA, CDR2 FQGNSA. CDR3 region: CASSFPPLEQYF. The CDR3 DNA sequence: TGTGCCAGCAGCTTCCCCCCCCTCGAGCAGTACTTC.

This clone occurred once. V and J are TRBV9 and TRBJ1-4; D ambiguous. V was trimmed by 7 bases and J by 0 bases, leaving 13 bases between them. Germline CDR1 reads SGDLS; CDR2 reads YYNGEE. The CDR3 is 15 amino acids. Here the CDR3 DNA reads TGTGCCAGCTCCCTAGATAGTTCAACTAATGAAAAACTGTTTTTT. It translates to CASSLDSSTNEKLFF.

Comments on this clone: The sample contains more than one DNA sequence encoding this CDR3. The gene calls are TRBV7-6 and TRBJ1-6; TRBD1 might be the D (5 bases). The CDR3 runs 14 residues. Trimming pared 5 bases from V and 9 bases from J, leaving 14 bases between. Germline CDR1 SGHVS, CDR2 FNYEAQ. The CDR3 DNA reads TGTGCCAGCAGCCGGGACCGGGGGGGTTCACCCCTCCACTTT. The encoded protein is CASSRDRGGSPLHF.

The chain employs TRBV15 and TRBJ1-5, with TRBD1 identical over 8 bases. The V gene end was trimmed by 0 bases and the J gene end by 0 bases; junction bases not matched to a gene: 7. The V gene's germline CDR1 is LNHNV and CDR2 YYDKDF (reference sequence). The CDR3 runs to 18 residues. CDR3 sequence reads: CATSRDRTGKYSNQPQHF. The CDR3 nucleotides read TGTGCCACCAGCAGAGATCGGACAGGGAAGTATAGCAATCAGCCCCAGCATTTT.

This chain connects TRBV7-6 to TRBJ1-5; TRBD1 agrees at 7 bases. The germline V gene encodes CDR1 SGHVS and CDR2 FNYEAQ. V trimming: 5 bases; J trimming: 1 base; junction bases outside the gene matches: 11. This CDR3 is built from 17 residues. The DNA of the CDR3 is TGTGCCAGCAGCCCCACGACAGGGCTCTTAAGCAATCAGCCCCAGCATTTT. Protein product: CASSPTTGLLSNQPQHF.

This chain links TRBV29-1 with TRBJ1-1; TRBD1 aligns across 9 bases. Germline-derived CDR1 and CDR2 are SQVTM and ANQGSEA. The CDR3 loop spans 14 amino acids. The ends lost 7 bases at V and 1 base at J; junction bases unmatched: 7. CDR3: CSERDREQNTEAFF. The CDR3 nucleotides read TGCAGCGAGAGGGACAGGGAACAGAACACTGAAGCTTTCTTT.

This clone appeared once. The chain has TRBV5-4 and TRBJ2-1; 9 bases match TRBD2. Trimming at V came to 4 bases and at J to 3 bases, leaving 8 bases not matched to a gene. In germline, CDR1 is SGHNT, CDR2 YYREEE (reference sequence). CDR3 length: 16 residues. CDR3 in DNA: TGTGCCAGCAGCCGGGGAGCGGGAGGTATCTACAATGAGCAGTTCTTC. Amino acids: CASSRGAGGIYNEQFF. Complete variable domain (other parts from reference TRBV5-4 and TRBJ2-1): ETGVTQSPTHLIKTRGQQVTLRCSSQSGHNTVSWYQQALGQGPQFIFQYYREEENGRGNFPPRFSGLQFPNYSSELNVNALELDDSALYLCASSRGAGGIYNEQFFGPGTRLTVL.

CDR3 sequence reads: CASSPGLVATGELFF. The CDR3 nucleotides read TGTGCCAGCAGTCCAGGACTGGTTGCTACCGGGGAGCTGTTTTTT. The chain uses TRBV28 and TRBJ2-2; D perhaps matches TRBD2 (5 bases). The germline V and J ends were trimmed by 5 bases and 5 bases, with 15 bases remaining between them. The CDR3 sequence is 15 residues long. Germline V lookup: CDR1 MDHEN, CDR2 SYDVKM. Drawing the rest from reference TRBV28 and TRBJ2-2, the complete variable domain is DVKVTQSSRYLVKRTGEKVFLECVQDMDHENMFWYRQDPGLGLRLIYFSYDVKMKEKGDIPEGYSVSREKKERFSLILESASTNQTSMYLCASSPGLVATGELFFGEGSRLTVL.

The chain has TRBV29-1 and TRBJ2-3; D possibly corresponds to TRBD1 (6 bases). This CDR3 has 14 amino acids. Between the trimmed V and J ends, which lost 3 bases and 4 bases, there was a span of 14 bases. Looked up from germline, CDR1 is SQVTM and CDR2 is ANQGSEA. CDR3 bases: TGCAGCGTTGATCGGGGCAGGGGAGCAGATACGCAGTATTTT. It specifies CSVDRGRGADTQYF.

The chain has TRBV7-2 and TRBJ1-5; perhaps TRBD1 as D (6 bases). This CDR3 is 14 amino acids long. V lost 3 bases and J 4 bases, leaving 10 bases between the germline ends. The germline gives CDR1 SGHTA, CDR2 FQGNSA. The CDR3 sequence: CASSLADRNQPQHF. CDR3 nucleotide sequence: TGTGCCAGCAGCTTGGCTGACAGGAATCAGCCCCAGCATTTT.

The chain recombines TRBV18 with TRBJ2-7; D ambiguous. The CDR3 spans 14 residues. Germline CDR1 reads KGHSH; CDR2 reads LQKENI. Trimming took off 0 bases at V and 2 bases at J, with 8 bases between the two ends. In nucleotides, the CDR3 is TGTGCCAGCTCACCACCGATGGCAGCCTACGAGCAGTACTTC. Its protein is CASSPPMAAYEQYF.

The chain employs TRBV6-1 and TRBJ2-3, with 7 nucleotides matching TRBD2. V shed 1 base and J 1 base; nucleotides not matched to a gene: 5. The CDR3 is made up of 16 amino acids. Germline V gives CDR1 MNHNS, CDR2 SASEGT. In DNA form, the CDR3 reads TGTGCCAGCAGTGAAGAAGTGGGAGGGCGCACAGATACGCAGTATTTT. Its translation is CASSEEVGGRTDTQYF.

The chain couples TRBV30 to TRBJ1-2; possibly TRBD1 for D (6 bases). The ends were cut back, 2 bases at V and 2 bases at J, with 9 bases in the middle. There are 13 residues in the CDR3. CDR1 is GTSNPN and CDR2 is SVGIG in the germline V gene (reference sequence). The DNA for the CDR3 is TGTGCCTGGAGTCTTGACAGGAACTATGGCTACACCTTC. Its translation: CAWSLDRNYGYTF. The full variable domain, in which reference TRBV30 and TRBJ1-2 provide the parts outside the CDR3, is SQTIHQWPATLVQPVGSPLSLECTVEGTSNPNLYWYRQAAGRGLQLLFYSVGIGQISSEVPQNLSASRPQDRQFILSSKKLLLSDSGFYLCAWSLDRNYGYTFGSGTRLTVV.